Shown below are 2 T cell receptor beta chains from a single sample sequenced in a study of T cells in narcolepsy. Method: immunoSEQ multiplex PCR; TCRdb's copy keeps in-frame clones and lacks some. Among approximately 30,000 clones listed, 84% were seen once. The sequenced sample was CD45RA- memory CD4+ T cells from PBMCs. These receptors all stem from a human donor with narcolepsy.

The chain employs TRBV19 and TRBJ1-5; 7 bases line up with TRBD1. The CDR3 is made up of 14 amino acids. Germline values: CDR1 LNHDA, CDR2 SQIVND (reference sequence). V gave up 3 bases and J gave up 4 bases; unmatched junction bases: 3. CDR3 nucleotides: TGTGCCAGTAGTATCGGGACAGCTAATCAGCCCCAGCATTTT. Amino acids: CASSIGTANQPQHF.

The chain carries TRBV2 and TRBJ1-6; D gene unclear. CDR1 SNHLY and CDR2 FYNNEI come from the germline V gene. Trimming took off 4 bases at V and 0 bases at J, with 10 bases between the two ends. This CDR3 region has 16 residues. CDR3 loop: CASSGVRSSYNSPLHF. In nucleotides, the CDR3 is TGTGCCAGCAGTGGGGTCCGAAGCTCCTATAATTCACCCCTCCACTTT.